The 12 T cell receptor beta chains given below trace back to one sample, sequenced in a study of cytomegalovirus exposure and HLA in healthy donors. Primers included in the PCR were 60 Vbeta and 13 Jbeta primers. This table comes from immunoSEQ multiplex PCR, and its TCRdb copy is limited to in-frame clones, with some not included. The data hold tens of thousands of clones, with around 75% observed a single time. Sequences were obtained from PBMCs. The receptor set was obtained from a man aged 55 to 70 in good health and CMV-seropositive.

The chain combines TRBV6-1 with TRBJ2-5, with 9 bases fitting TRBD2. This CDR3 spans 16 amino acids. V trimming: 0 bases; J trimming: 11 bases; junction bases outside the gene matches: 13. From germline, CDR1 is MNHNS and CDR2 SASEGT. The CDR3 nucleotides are TGTGCCAGCAGTGAAGCCCTTGAAGCGGGAGGAGGCAAGCAGTACTTC. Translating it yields CASSEALEAGGGKQYF.

CDR3 sequence reads: CSGRTGGQETQYF. The DNA of the CDR3 is TGCAGCGGCCGGACAGGGGGTCAAGAGACCCAGTACTTC. The chain couples TRBV29-1 to TRBJ2-5, with 10 bases identical to TRBD1. The CDR3 has 13 amino acids. The junction had 4 bases not matched to a gene; V was cut back by 7 bases and J by 2 bases. The V gene's germline CDR1 is SQVTM and CDR2 ANQGSEA.

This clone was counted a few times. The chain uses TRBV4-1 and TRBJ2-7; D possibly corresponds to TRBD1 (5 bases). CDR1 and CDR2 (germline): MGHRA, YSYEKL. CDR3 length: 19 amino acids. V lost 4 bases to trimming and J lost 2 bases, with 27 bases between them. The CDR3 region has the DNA TGCGCCAGCAGCCTACTATTTGGGGCCCCGGGTCCGGGCACCTACGAGCAGTACTTC. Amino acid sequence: CASSLLFGAPGPGTYEQYF.

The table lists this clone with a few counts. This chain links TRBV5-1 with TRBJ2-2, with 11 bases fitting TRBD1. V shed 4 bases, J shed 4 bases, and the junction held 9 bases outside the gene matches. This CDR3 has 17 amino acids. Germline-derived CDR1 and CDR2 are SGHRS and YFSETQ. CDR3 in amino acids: CASSRGQGAIPTGELFF. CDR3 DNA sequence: TGCGCCAGCAGCCGAGGACAGGGGGCGATCCCCACCGGGGAGCTGTTTTTT.

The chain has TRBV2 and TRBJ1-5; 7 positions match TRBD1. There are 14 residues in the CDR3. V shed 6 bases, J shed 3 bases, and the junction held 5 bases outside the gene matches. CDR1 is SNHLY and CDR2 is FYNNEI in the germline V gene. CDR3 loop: CASSRDRNNQPQHF. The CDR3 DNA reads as TGTGCCAGCAGCAGGGACAGAAACAATCAGCCCCAGCATTTT.

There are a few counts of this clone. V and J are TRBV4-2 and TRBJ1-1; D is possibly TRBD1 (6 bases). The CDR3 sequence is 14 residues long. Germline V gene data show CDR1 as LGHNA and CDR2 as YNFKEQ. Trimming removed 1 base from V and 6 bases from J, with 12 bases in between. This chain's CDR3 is CASSQAYRVPEAFF. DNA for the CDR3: TGTGCCAGCAGCCAAGCTTACAGGGTCCCTGAAGCTTTCTTT.

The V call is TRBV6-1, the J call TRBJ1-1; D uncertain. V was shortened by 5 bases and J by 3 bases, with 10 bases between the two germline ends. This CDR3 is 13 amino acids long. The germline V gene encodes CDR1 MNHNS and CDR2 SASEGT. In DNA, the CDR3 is TGTGCCAGCAGTAAGGACTATTACACTGAAGCTTTCTTT. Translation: CASSKDYYTEAFF.

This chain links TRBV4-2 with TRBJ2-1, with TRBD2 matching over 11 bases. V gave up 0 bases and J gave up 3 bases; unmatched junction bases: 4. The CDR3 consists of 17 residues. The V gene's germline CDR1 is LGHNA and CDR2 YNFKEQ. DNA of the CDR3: TGTGCCAGCAGCCAAGATACTAGCGGGAGTATCTACAATGAGCAGTTCTTC. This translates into CASSQDTSGSIYNEQFF.

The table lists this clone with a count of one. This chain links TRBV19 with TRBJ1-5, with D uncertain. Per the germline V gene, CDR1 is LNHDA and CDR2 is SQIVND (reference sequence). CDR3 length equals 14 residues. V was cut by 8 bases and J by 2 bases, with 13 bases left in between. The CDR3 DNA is TGTGCCAGTTGCCAGGTTGACGGCAATCAGCCCCAGCATTTT. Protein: CASCQVDGNQPQHF.

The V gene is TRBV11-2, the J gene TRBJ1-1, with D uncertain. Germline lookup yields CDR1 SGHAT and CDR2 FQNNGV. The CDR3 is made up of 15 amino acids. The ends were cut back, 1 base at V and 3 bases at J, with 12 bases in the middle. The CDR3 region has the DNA TGTGCCAGCAGCTTAGCCGCCTCGGGGTACACTGAAGCTTTCTTT. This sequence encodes CASSLAASGYTEAFF. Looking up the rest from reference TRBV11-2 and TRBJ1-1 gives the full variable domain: EAGVAQSPRYKIIEKRQSVAFWCNPISGHATLYWYQQILGQGPKLLIQFQNNGVVDDSQLPKDRFSAERLKGVDSTLKIQPAKLEDSAVYLCASSLAASGYTEAFFGQGTRLTVV.

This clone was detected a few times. The chain's CDR3 is CASSGLAGGGDTQYF. CDR3 in DNA: TGTGCCAGCAGTGGACTAGCGGGAGGAGGTGATACGCAGTATTTT. J is TRBJ2-3 and V is TRBV6-4; 13 nucleotides agree with TRBD2. Germline CDR1 reads MRHNA; CDR2 reads SNTAGT. V gave up 4 bases and J gave up 6 bases; unmatched junction bases: 4. The CDR3 extends over 15 amino acids.

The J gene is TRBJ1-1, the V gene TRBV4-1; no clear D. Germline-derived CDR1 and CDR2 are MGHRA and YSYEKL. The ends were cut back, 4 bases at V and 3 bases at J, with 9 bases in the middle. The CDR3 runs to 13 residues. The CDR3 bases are TGCGCCAGCAGCCCCCTGCGGGACACTGAAGCTTTCTTT. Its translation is CASSPLRDTEAFF.